The sequence of this T cell receptor (beta chain) was determined in a study of blood T cell repertoires in COVID-19. CDR1 is SGHRS and CDR2 is YFSETQ in the germline V gene. This CDR3 spans 15 amino acids. V was shortened by 0 bases and J by 2 bases, with 10 bases between the two germline ends. Repertoires were generated with immunoSEQ multiplex PCR, while TCRdb's copy carries only in-frame clones and drops some. Of about 88,000 clones listed, about 92% are singletons. The V gene is TRBV5-1, the J gene TRBJ2-3; tentatively, D is TRBD1 (6 bases). The sequence came from a young man with COVID-19, enrolled during active disease. Input material: peripheral blood. In nucleotides, the CDR3 is TGCGCCAGCAGCTTGGTCGGACAGACCACAGATACGCAGTATTTT. Translating gives CASSLVGQTTDTQYF.